The clone carrying this TCR beta chain is medium-sized within its sample. The antigen is undetermined. This specimen belongs to a study of T cells in localized non-small cell lung cancer. Trimming stripped 2 bases from V and 3 bases from J, with 8 bases between. Germline CDR1 and CDR2: MNHGY and SAAAGT. CDR3 length: 15 amino acids. General study findings and limits: A denser population of T cells in blood accompanied longer overall survival. Uninvolved adjacent lung had the highest recorded T cell clonality, with tumor below it.

Clones were read by immunoSEQ multiplex PCR, and TCRdb kept only the in-frame ones, dropping some. The sample has around 3,900 clones; roughly 27% are singletons. Sequences were derived from lung tumor tissue, sampled before any cancer treatment. The sequence derives from a male donor aged 60 or over with stage I lung adenocarcinoma. This chain links TRBV6-8 with TRBJ1-6; maybe TRBD1 (6 bases). The CDR3 DNA reads TGTGCCAGCAGTTACAGGGACAACTATAATTCACCCCTCCACTTT. Amino acids: CASSYRDNYNSPLHF.